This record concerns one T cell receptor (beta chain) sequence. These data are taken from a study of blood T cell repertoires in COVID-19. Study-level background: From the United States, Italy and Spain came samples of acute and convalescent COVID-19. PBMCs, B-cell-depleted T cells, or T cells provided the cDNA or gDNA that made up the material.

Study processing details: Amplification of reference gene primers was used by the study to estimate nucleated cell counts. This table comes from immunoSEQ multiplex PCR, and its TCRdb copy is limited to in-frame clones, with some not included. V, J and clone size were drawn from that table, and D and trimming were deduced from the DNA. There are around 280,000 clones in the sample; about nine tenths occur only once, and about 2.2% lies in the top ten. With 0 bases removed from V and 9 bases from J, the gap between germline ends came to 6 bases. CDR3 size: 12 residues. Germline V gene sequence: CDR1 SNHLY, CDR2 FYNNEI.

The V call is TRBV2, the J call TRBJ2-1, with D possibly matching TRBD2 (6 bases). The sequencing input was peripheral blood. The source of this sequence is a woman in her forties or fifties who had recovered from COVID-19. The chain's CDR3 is CASSEAGGEQFF. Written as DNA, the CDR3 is TGTGCCAGCAGTGAAGCGGGAGGTGAGCAGTTCTTC.